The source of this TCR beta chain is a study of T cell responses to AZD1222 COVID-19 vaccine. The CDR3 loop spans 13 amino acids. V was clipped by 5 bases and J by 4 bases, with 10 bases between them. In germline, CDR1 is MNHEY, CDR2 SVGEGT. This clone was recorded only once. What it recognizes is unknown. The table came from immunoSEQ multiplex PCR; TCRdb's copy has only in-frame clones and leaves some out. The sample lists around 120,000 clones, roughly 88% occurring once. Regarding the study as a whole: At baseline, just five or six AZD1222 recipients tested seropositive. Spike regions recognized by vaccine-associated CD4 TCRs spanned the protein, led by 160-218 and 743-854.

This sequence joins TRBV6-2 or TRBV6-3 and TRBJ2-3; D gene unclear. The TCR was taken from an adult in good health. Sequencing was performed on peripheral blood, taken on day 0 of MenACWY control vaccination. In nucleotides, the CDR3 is TGTGCCAGCAGTCCCGGTATTCCAGATACGCAGTATTTT. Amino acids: CASSPGIPDTQYF.